The clone carrying this T cell receptor beta chain was seen only once. These data belong to a study of blood T cell repertoires in COVID-19. Study details: COVID-19 samples, acute and convalescent, were from the United States, Italy and Spain. The analysed material was cDNA or gDNA that came from T cells, B-cell-depleted T cells, or PBMCs.

Per the original data handling: Amplifying reference gene primers gave estimates of nucleated cell counts. The method was immunoSEQ multiplex PCR; TCRdb's version includes in-frame clones alone and lacks a portion of them. The DNA gave D and trimming, while V, J and clone size come from that table. Of about 200,000 clones listed, about four fifths are singletons. CDR3 length: 16 residues. From germline, CDR1 is SGHRS and CDR2 YFSETQ. The germline V and J ends were trimmed by 4 bases and 4 bases, with 19 bases remaining between them. The genes are TRBV5-1 and TRBJ2-3; D not resolved. Specimen: peripheral blood. This clonotype was sampled from a woman in her thirties or forties with active or convalescent COVID-19. The CDR3 sequence: CASSLGVGSGPDTQYF. CDR3 bases: TGCGCCAGCAGCCTTGGTGTGGGTAGTGGGCCAGATACGCAGTATTTT. Supplemented by reference TRBV5-1 and TRBJ2-3, the full variable domain reads KAGVTQTPRYLIKTRGQQVTLSCSPISGHRSVSWYQQTPGQGLQFLFEYFSETQRNKGNFPGRFSGRQFSNSRSEMNVSTLELGDSALYLCASSLGVGSGPDTQYFGPGTRLTVL.